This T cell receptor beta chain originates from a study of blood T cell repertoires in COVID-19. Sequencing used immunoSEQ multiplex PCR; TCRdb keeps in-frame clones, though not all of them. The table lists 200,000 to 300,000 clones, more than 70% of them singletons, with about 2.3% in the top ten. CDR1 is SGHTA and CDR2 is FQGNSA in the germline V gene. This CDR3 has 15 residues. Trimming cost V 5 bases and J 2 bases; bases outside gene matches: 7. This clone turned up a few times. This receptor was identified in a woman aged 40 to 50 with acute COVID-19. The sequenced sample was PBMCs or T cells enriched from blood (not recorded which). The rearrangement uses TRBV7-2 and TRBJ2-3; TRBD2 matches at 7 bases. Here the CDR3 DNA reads TGTGCCAGCAGCCCTGGCGGGAGAACCACAGATACGCAGTATTTT. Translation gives CASSPGGRTTDTQYF.